This is a list of T cell receptor beta chains from one sample in a study of technical replicates of blood from several donors. TCRdb's copy holds only in-frame clones and misses some; the assay was immunoSEQ multiplex PCR. The table has under 100,000 clones, approximately 96% seen once. The sequenced sample was T cells isolated from PBMCs. Source of these receptors: a human donor in good health. CDR3s include the opening cysteine and the closing phenylalanine or tryptophan. Each record gives: CDR3 protein, CDR3 DNA, clone size, V gene, J gene, D gene. The D gene is left open where the match is weak. Clone sizes are given selectively: once, few, many, or a class where the clone is expanded.

CDR3aa: CASKVLAGTGELFF
CDR3nt: TGTGCCAGCAAGGTACTAGCGGGGACCGGGGAGCTGTTTTTT
abundance: NA
v_gene: TRBV27
j_gene: TRBJ2-2
d_gene: TRBD2

CDR3aa: CASSPGTNNSPLHF
CDR3nt: TGTGCCAGCAGCCCCGGGACTAATAATTCACCCCTCCACTTT
abundance: NA
v_gene: TRBV5-8
j_gene: TRBJ1-6
d_gene: NA

CDR3aa: CASKEDRGTDTQYF
CDR3nt: TGTGCCAGCAAAGAAGACAGGGGCACAGATACGCAGTATTTT
abundance: NA
v_gene: TRBV6-1
j_gene: TRBJ2-3
d_gene: TRBD1

CDR3aa: CASRGASGDTYEQYF
CDR3nt: TGTGCCAGCAGGGGGGCTAGCGGTGATACCTACGAGCAGTACTTC
abundance: NA
v_gene: TRBV28
j_gene: TRBJ2-7
d_gene: NA

CDR3aa: CAWMESRTANTGELFF
CDR3nt: TGTGCCTGGATGGAAAGCAGGACAGCGAACACCGGGGAGCTGTTTTTT
abundance: NA
v_gene: TRBV30
j_gene: TRBJ2-2
d_gene: NA

CDR3aa: CASSPWGLQNYNEQFF
CDR3nt: TGTGCCAGCAGCCCGTGGGGACTACAAAACTACAATGAGCAGTTCTTC
abundance: NA
v_gene: TRBV7-9
j_gene: TRBJ2-1
d_gene: TRBD2

CDR3aa: CASSSPRARETQYF
CDR3nt: TGTGCCAGCAGCTCCCCCAGGGCGCGGGAGACCCAGTACTTC
abundance: once
v_gene: TRBV7-8
j_gene: TRBJ2-5
d_gene: NA

CDR3aa: CASSFDRVDETQYF
CDR3nt: TGCGCCAGCAGCTTCGACAGGGTGGACGAGACCCAGTACTTC
abundance: NA
v_gene: TRBV5-1
j_gene: TRBJ2-5
d_gene: TRBD1

CDR3aa: CASSDSAAVKTYNEQFF
CDR3nt: TGTGCCAGCAGTGACTCCGCGGCAGTCAAAACCTACAATGAGCAGTTCTTC
abundance: NA
v_gene: TRBV2
j_gene: TRBJ2-1
d_gene: NA

CDR3aa: CASKPDYNEKLFF
CDR3nt: TGTGCCAGCAAACCAGACTATAATGAAAAACTGTTTTTT
abundance: NA
v_gene: TRBV2
j_gene: TRBJ1-4
d_gene: NA

CDR3aa: CASSLEFQTLEQFF
CDR3nt: TGTGCCAGCAGCTTAGAGTTCCAAACTCTGGAGCAGTTCTTC
abundance: NA
v_gene: TRBV11-2
j_gene: TRBJ2-1
d_gene: NA

CDR3aa: CASSQVGIGVSGRASETQYF
CDR3nt: TGCGCCAGCAGCCAAGTTGGGATCGGGGTGAGCGGGAGGGCCAGTGAGACCCAGTACTTC
abundance: NA
v_gene: TRBV4-1
j_gene: TRBJ2-5
d_gene: TRBD2

CDR3aa: CASSQDASGRATYEQYF
CDR3nt: TGCGCCAGCAGCCAAGACGCTAGCGGGAGGGCTACCTACGAGCAGTACTTC
abundance: NA
v_gene: TRBV4-1
j_gene: TRBJ2-7
d_gene: TRBD2

CDR3aa: CACQRGNQPQHF
CDR3nt: TGTGCCTGCCAGAGGGGCAATCAGCCCCAGCATTTT
abundance: NA
v_gene: TRBV30
j_gene: TRBJ1-5
d_gene: NA

CDR3aa: CASSPVSPGLAFF
CDR3nt: TGTGCCAGCAGCCCGGTGTCTCCCGGGTTAGCTTTCTTT
abundance: NA
v_gene: TRBV2
j_gene: TRBJ1-1
d_gene: NA

CDR3aa: CASSTQGASSGANVLTF
CDR3nt: TGTGCCAGTAGTACCCAGGGCGCCAGCTCTGGGGCCAACGTCCTGACTTTC
abundance: NA
v_gene: TRBV19
j_gene: TRBJ2-6
d_gene: NA

CDR3aa: CASSPREADTQYF
CDR3nt: TGTGCTAGCAGCCCCCGGGAAGCAGATACGCAGTATTTT
abundance: NA
v_gene: TRBV7-7
j_gene: TRBJ2-3
d_gene: NA

CDR3aa: CSVEKPGGSYNEQFF
CDR3nt: TGCAGCGTTGAAAAGCCCGGGGGTTCCTACAATGAGCAGTTCTTC
abundance: NA
v_gene: TRBV29-1
j_gene: TRBJ2-1
d_gene: NA

CDR3aa: CASSVWGEPSGANVLTF
CDR3nt: TGTGCCAGCAGTGTATGGGGGGAACCTTCTGGGGCCAACGTCCTGACTTTC
abundance: once
v_gene: TRBV2
j_gene: TRBJ2-6
d_gene: NA

CDR3aa: CASSAGTGDYGYTF
CDR3nt: TGTGCCAGCAGCGCCGGGACAGGGGACTATGGCTACACCTTC
abundance: NA
v_gene: TRBV7-9
j_gene: TRBJ1-2
d_gene: TRBD1

CDR3aa: CASSLWGLALYNEQFF
CDR3nt: TGTGCCAGCAGTTTATGGGGACTAGCGTTATACAATGAGCAGTTCTTC
abundance: NA
v_gene: TRBV27
j_gene: TRBJ2-1
d_gene: TRBD2

CDR3aa: CASSVETGELTGELFF
CDR3nt: TGTGCCAGCAGCGTAGAAACAGGGGAATTAACCGGGGAGCTGTTTTTT
abundance: NA
v_gene: TRBV9
j_gene: TRBJ2-2
d_gene: TRBD1

CDR3aa: CASSLFRGTGYEQYF
CDR3nt: TGTGCCAGCAGTTTATTCCGCGGGACAGGCTACGAGCAGTACTTC
abundance: NA
v_gene: TRBV28
j_gene: TRBJ2-7
d_gene: TRBD1

CDR3aa: CASSSKSGTSGSQYTGELFF
CDR3nt: TGTGCCAGCAGCTCCAAATCCGGGACTAGCGGGAGCCAATACACCGGGGAGCTGTTTTTT
abundance: once
v_gene: TRBV13
j_gene: TRBJ2-2
d_gene: TRBD2

CDR3aa: CASSLAVRGGRPGELFF
CDR3nt: TGTGCCAGCAGCTTGGCCGTTCGCGGGGGGCGCCCCGGGGAGCTGTTTTTT
abundance: NA
v_gene: TRBV5-4
j_gene: TRBJ2-2
d_gene: TRBD2

CDR3aa: CSAEGDRDYEQYF
CDR3nt: TGCAGCGCCGAGGGGGACAGGGACTACGAGCAGTACTTC
abundance: NA
v_gene: TRBV29-1
j_gene: TRBJ2-7
d_gene: TRBD1

CDR3aa: CASSQASGRANYADTQYF
CDR3nt: TGCGCCAGCAGCCAAGCTAGCGGGAGGGCCAACTACGCAGATACGCAGTATTTT
abundance: NA
v_gene: TRBV4-1
j_gene: TRBJ2-3
d_gene: TRBD2

CDR3aa: CASSLGTMWTDTQYF
CDR3nt: TGTGCCAGTAGTTTGGGGACAATGTGGACAGATACGCAGTATTTT
abundance: NA
v_gene: TRBV19
j_gene: TRBJ2-3
d_gene: NA

CDR3aa: CASSLGGNPEAFF
CDR3nt: TGTGCCAGCAGCTTGGGGGGCAACCCTGAAGCTTTCTTT
abundance: NA
v_gene: TRBV5-4
j_gene: TRBJ1-1
d_gene: NA

CDR3aa: CASSLTGGGPDTQYF
CDR3nt: TGTGCCAGCAGCTTGACAGGGGGGGGGCCAGATACGCAGTATTTT
abundance: NA
v_gene: TRBV5-4
j_gene: TRBJ2-3
d_gene: NA

CDR3aa: CASSDNSGANVLTF
CDR3nt: TGCGCCAGCAGCGACAACTCTGGGGCCAACGTCCTGACTTTC
abundance: NA
v_gene: TRBV5-1
j_gene: TRBJ2-6
d_gene: NA

CDR3aa: CASTARGGNQPQHF
CDR3nt: TGTGCCAGTACGGCCAGGGGCGGCAATCAGCCCCAGCATTTT
abundance: NA
v_gene: TRBV19
j_gene: TRBJ1-5
d_gene: NA

CDR3aa: CASSGGDFSYYEQYF
CDR3nt: TGTGCCAGCAGCGGGGGGGACTTTTCCTACTACGAGCAGTACTTC
abundance: once
v_gene: TRBV5-4
j_gene: TRBJ2-7
d_gene: TRBD2

CDR3aa: CASSTPGGWGETQYF
CDR3nt: TGTGCCAGCAGCACCCCGGGGGGCTGGGGGGAGACCCAGTACTTC
abundance: NA
v_gene: TRBV7-2
j_gene: TRBJ2-5
d_gene: NA

CDR3aa: CSVAGPGGNTIYF
CDR3nt: TGCAGCGTTGCTGGACCGGGGGGAAACACCATATATTTT
abundance: NA
v_gene: TRBV29-1
j_gene: TRBJ1-3
d_gene: NA

CDR3aa: CASRQGEPGNTIYF
CDR3nt: TGCGCCAGCAGACAGGGAGAACCTGGAAACACCATATATTTT
abundance: NA
v_gene: TRBV5-1
j_gene: TRBJ1-3
d_gene: NA

CDR3aa: CASGDRGPADTQYF
CDR3nt: TGTGCCAGCGGAGACAGGGGGCCGGCAGATACGCAGTATTTT
abundance: NA
v_gene: TRBV2
j_gene: TRBJ2-3
d_gene: TRBD1

CDR3aa: CASRAGTSSYEQYF
CDR3nt: TGTGCCAGCAGAGCCGGGACTAGCTCCTACGAGCAGTACTTC
abundance: NA
v_gene: TRBV5-4
j_gene: TRBJ2-7
d_gene: TRBD2

CDR3aa: CASSLLAGAIEQYF
CDR3nt: TGTGCCAGCAGCCTACTAGCGGGAGCCATCGAGCAGTACTTC
abundance: NA
v_gene: TRBV6-5
j_gene: TRBJ2-7
d_gene: TRBD2

CDR3aa: CASSERTGVNQPQHF
CDR3nt: TGCGCCAGCAGTGAGCGCACAGGAGTCAATCAGCCCCAGCATTTT
abundance: NA
v_gene: TRBV10-2
j_gene: TRBJ1-5
d_gene: NA